This is a list of T cell receptor beta chains from one sample in a study of identifying expanded T cells in peripheral blood. Produced via immunoSEQ multiplex PCR; TCRdb's table is partial and in-frame only. The data show approximately 100,000 clones, around nine tenths seen once. The sequencing input was blood. All receptors derive from a person between 18 and 70 years old in good health. The conserved cysteine and the conserved F or W are not part of the CDR3 here. A row's size may be missing; if present it is once, few, many or a size class.

CDR3: ASSKTGISEKLF
size: .
V: TRBV27

CDR3: ASSLRTGTSYEQY
size: .
V: TRBV11-3

CDR3: ASSLIQAAIAKNIQY
size: .
V: TRBV5-5

CDR3: AISFRAKGAGANVLT
size: .
V: TRBV10-3

CDR3: ASTFDREVYGYT
size: .
V: TRBV5-1

CDR3: SVRGQGNYGYT
size: .
V: TRBV29-1

CDR3: AAFRGSGGNTIY
size: .
V: TRBV30

CDR3: ASSERGLGEQY
size: .
V: TRBV10-1

CDR3: ASSVGASGQETQY
size: .
V: TRBV5-1

CDR3: ASSLNTRGLVTDTQY
size: .
V: TRBV9

CDR3: ASSSLGGQGARSNQPQH
size: once
V: TRBV7-8

CDR3: ASSYGGAAYEQY
size: .
V: TRBV5-4

CDR3: ASSYLQGANEQF
size: .
V: TRBV6-5

CDR3: ASSWDTDTQY
size: .
V: TRBV7-2

CDR3: ASSSNLRDRVGSEQF
size: .
V: TRBV9

CDR3: ASSQDFGSYT
size: .
V: TRBV4-3

CDR3: ASTTGSYEQY
size: .
V: TRBV7-8

CDR3: ASSLDLPSHEQF
size: .
V: TRBV11-2

CDR3: ASSSVFAEAF
size: .
V: TRBV6-5

CDR3: ASSEGPGETQY
size: .
V: TRBV6-1

CDR3: ASSSGATNEKLF
size: .
V: TRBV11-2

CDR3: ASSSVGGPTKKLF
size: .
V: TRBV11-2

CDR3: ASSPRTEWYGYT
size: .
V: TRBV28

CDR3: ASSPRTSGTGGVEQY
size: .
V: TRBV5-1

CDR3: AISEAGQGYSPLH
size: .
V: TRBV10-3

CDR3: ASSLIGKNIQY
size: .
V: TRBV11-1

CDR3: ASRDSSYEQY
size: .
V: TRBV6-5

CDR3: ASSSTGLAGGEQY
size: .
V: TRBV9

CDR3: ASSPSVRRMPYEQY
size: .
V: TRBV13

CDR3: ATSRGQGTLNQPQH
size: .
V: TRBV15

CDR3: ASSATLRAGETQY
size: .
V: TRBV10-1